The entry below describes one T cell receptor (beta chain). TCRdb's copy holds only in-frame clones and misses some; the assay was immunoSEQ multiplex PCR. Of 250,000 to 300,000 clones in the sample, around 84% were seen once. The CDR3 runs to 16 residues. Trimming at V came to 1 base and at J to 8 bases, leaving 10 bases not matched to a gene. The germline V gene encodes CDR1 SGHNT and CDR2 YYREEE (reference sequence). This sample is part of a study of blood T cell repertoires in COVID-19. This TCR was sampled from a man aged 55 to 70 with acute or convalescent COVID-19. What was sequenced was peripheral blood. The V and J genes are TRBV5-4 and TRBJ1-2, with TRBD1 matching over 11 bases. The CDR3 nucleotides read TGTGCCAGCAGCTTGCGGGGCGCGGACAGGGGGCGAGGCTACACCTTC. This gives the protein CASSLRGADRGRGYTF.